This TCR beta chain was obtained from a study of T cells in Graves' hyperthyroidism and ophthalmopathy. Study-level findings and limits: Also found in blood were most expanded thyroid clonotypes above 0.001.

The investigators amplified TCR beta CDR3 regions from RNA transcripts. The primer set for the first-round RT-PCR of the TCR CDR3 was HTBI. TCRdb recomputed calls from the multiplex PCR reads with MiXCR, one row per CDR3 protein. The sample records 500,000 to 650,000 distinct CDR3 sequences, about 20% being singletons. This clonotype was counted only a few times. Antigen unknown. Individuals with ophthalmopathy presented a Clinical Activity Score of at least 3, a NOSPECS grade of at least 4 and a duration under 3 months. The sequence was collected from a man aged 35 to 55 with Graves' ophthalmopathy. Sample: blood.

The CDR3 DNA follows: TGTGCCAGCATTAACGACGGACTAGCGGGAGGTTCACAGTGGTCGATCACCGGGGAGCTGTTTTTT. It encodes CASINDGLAGGSQWSITGELFF. V gene TRBV6-2 or TRBV6-3 combines with J gene TRBJ2-2; TRBD2 matches at 14 bases. The trim removed 7 bases at V and 4 bases at J, leaving 23 bases unmatched. The germline V gene has CDR1 MNHEY and CDR2 SVGEGT. CDR3 length equals 22 residues.